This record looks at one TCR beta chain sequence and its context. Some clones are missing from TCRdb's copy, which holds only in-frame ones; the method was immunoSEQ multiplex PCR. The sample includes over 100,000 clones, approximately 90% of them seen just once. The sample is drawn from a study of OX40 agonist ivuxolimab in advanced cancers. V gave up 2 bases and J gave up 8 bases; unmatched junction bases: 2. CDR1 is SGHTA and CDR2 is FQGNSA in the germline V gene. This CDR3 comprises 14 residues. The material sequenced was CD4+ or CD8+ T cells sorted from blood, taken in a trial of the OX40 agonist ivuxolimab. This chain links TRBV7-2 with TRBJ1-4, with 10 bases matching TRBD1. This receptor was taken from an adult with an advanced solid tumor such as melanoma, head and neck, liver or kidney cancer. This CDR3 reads CASSLLTGGEKLFF. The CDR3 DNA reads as TGTGCCAGCAGCTTATTGACAGGGGGCGAAAAACTGTTTTTT.